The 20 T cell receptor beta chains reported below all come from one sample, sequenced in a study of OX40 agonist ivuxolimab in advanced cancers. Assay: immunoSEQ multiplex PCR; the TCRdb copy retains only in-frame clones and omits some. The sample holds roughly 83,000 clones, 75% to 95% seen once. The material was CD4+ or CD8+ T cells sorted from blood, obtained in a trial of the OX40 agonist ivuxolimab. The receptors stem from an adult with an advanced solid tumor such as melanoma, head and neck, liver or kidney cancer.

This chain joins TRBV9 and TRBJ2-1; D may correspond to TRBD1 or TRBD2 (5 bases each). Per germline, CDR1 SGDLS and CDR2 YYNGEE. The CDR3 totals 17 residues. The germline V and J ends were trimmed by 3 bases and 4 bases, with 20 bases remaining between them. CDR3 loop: CASSDGRGGGKYNEQFF. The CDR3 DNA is TGTGCCAGCAGCGATGGCCGTGGGGGTGGCAAATACAATGAGCAGTTCTTC.

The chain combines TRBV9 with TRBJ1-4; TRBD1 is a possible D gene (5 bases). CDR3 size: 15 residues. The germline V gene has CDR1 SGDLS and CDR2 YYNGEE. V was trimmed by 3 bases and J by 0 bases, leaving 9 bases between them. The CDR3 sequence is CASSEDISTNEKLFF. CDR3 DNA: TGTGCCAGCAGCGAGGACATCTCAACTAATGAAAAACTGTTTTTT.

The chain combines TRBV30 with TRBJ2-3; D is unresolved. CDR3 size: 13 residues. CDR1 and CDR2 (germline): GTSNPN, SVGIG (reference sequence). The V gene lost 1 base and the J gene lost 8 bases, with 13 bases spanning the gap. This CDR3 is CAWSDAGYGTQYF. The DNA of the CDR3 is TGTGCCTGGAGTGATGCCGGGTATGGTACGCAGTATTTT.

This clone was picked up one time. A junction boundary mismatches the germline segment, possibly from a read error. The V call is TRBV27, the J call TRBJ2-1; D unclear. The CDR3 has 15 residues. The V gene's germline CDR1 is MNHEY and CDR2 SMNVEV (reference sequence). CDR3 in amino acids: CASRLSVSSYNEQFF. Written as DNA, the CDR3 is TGTGCCAGCAGGTTATCTGTGAGCTCCTACAATGAGCAGTTCTTC.

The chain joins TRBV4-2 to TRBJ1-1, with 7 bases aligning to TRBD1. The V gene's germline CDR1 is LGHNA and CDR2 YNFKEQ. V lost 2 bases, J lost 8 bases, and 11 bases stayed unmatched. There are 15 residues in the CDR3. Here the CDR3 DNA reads TGTGCCAGCAGCCAACACCTAACAGGGGATGGGGAAGCTTTCTTT. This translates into CASSQHLTGDGEAFF.

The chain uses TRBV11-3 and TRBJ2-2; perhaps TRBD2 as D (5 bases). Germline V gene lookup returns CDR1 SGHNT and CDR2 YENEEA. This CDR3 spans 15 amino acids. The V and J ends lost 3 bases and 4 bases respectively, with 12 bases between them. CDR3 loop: CASSFVRATTGELFF. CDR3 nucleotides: TGTGCCAGCAGCTTTGTGAGGGCGACCACCGGGGAGCTGTTTTTT.

For the CDR3, the DNA is TGTGCCAGCAGACCTTTAAATACTAGCTCCTACAATGAGCAGTTCTTC. Translating it yields CASRPLNTSSYNEQFF. This chain connects TRBV14 to TRBJ2-1; possible D gene TRBD2, 5 bases. Trimming stripped 6 bases from V and 0 bases from J, with 15 bases between. From germline, CDR1 is SGHDN and CDR2 FVKESK. The CDR3 consists of 16 residues.

CDR3 sequence: CASIWLGQGDNEQFF. For the CDR3, the DNA is TGTGCCAGCATCTGGCTCGGACAGGGAGACAATGAGCAGTTCTTC. The chain is built from TRBV2 and TRBJ2-1; 8 nucleotides match TRBD1. This CDR3 comprises 15 residues. CDR1 and CDR2 (germline): SNHLY, FYNNEI. With 7 bases clipped from V and 5 bases from J, the junction kept 10 bases outside the gene matches.

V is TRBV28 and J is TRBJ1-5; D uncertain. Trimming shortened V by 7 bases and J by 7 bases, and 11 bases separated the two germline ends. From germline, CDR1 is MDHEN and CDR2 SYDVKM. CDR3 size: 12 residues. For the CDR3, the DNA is TGTGCCAGCAAAATCTTAGACCAGCCCCAGCATTTT. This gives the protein CASKILDQPQHF.

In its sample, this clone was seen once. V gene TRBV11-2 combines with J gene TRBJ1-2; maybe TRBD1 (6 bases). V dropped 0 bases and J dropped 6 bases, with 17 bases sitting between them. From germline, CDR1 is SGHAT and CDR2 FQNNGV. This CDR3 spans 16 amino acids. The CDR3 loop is CASSLDSLWGAHGYTF. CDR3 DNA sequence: TGTGCCAGCAGCTTAGATAGTCTATGGGGGGCGCATGGCTACACCTTC.

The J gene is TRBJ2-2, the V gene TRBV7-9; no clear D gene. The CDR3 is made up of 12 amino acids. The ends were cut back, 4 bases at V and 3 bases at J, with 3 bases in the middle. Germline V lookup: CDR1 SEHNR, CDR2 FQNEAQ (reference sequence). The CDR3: CASSSHTGELFF. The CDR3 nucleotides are TGTGCCAGCAGCTCCCACACCGGGGAGCTGTTTTTT.

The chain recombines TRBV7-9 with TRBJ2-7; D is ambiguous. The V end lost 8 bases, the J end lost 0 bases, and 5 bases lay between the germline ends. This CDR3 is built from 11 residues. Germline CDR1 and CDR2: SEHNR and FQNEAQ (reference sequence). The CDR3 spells CASGHSYEQYF. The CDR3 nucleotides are TGTGCCAGCGGCCACTCCTACGAGCAGTACTTC.

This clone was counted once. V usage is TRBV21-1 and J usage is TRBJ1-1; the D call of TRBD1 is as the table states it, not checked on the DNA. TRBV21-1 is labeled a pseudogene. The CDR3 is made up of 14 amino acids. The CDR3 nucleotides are TGTGCCAGCAGCAAAGGGTGGCCCCACACTGAAGCTTTCTTT. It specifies CASSKGWPHTEAFF.

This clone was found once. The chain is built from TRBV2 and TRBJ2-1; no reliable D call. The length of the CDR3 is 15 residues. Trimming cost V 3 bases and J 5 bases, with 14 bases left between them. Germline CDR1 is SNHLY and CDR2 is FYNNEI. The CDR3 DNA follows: TGTGCCAGCAGTGATGGCTTGACCCCCAACAATGAGCAGTTCTTC. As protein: CASSDGLTPNNEQFF.

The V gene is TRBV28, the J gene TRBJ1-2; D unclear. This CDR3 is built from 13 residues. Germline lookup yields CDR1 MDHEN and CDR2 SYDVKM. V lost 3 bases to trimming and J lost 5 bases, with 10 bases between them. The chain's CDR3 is CASSFDPGYGYTF. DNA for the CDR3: TGTGCCAGCAGTTTTGACCCTGGGTATGGCTACACCTTC.

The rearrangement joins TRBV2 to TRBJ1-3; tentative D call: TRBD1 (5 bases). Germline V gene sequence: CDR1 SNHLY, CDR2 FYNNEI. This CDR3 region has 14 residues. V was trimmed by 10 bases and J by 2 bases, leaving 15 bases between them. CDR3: CANLGGETGNTIYF. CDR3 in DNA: TGTGCCAACCTCGGGGGGGAAACTGGAAACACCATATATTTT.

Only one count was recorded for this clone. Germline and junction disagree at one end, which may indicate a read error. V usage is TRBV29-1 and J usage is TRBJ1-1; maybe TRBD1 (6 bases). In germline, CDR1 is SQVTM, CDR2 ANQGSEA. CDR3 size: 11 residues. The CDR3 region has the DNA TGCAGCGTTGAAAAACTACAGGGAATGATCTTT. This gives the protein CSVEKLQGMIF.

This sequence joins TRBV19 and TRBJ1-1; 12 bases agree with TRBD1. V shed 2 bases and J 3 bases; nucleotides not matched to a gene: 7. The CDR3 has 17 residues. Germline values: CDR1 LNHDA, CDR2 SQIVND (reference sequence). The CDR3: CASSIYGTGGADTEAFF. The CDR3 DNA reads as TGTGCCAGTAGTATATATGGGACAGGGGGCGCCGACACTGAAGCTTTCTTT.

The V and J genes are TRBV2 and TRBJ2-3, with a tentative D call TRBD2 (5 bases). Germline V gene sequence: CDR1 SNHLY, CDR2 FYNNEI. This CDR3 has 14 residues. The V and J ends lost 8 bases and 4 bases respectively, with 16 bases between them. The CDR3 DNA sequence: TGTGCCAGCCTCCCCCCGGACTTATCAGATACGCAGTATTTT. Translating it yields CASLPPDLSDTQYF.

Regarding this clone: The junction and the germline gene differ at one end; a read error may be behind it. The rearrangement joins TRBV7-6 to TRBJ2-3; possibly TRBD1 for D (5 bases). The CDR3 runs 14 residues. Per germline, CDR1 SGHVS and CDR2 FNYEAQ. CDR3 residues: CACSNGPGQDTQYF. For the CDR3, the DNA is TGTGCCTGCAGCAACGGGCCAGGGCAGGATACGCAGTATTTT.